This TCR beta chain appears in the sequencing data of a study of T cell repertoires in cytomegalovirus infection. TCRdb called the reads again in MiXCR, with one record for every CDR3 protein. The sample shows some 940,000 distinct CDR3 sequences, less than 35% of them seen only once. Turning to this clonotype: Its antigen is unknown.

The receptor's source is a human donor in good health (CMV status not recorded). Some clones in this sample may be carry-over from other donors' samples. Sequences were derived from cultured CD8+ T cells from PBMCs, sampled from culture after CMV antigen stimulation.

CDR3 protein: CASSSPGQGVGTGELFF. In nucleotides, the CDR3 is TGTGCCAGCAGCTCGCCGGGACAGGGGGTAGGGACCGGGGAGCTGTTTTTT. This chain joins TRBV7-8 and TRBJ2-2; TRBD1 agrees at 11 bases. After removal of 4 bases from V and 5 bases from J, the junction contained 9 bases not matched to a gene. Germline V gives CDR1 SGHVS, CDR2 FQNEAQ. The CDR3 is 17 residues long.